This T cell receptor beta chain comes out of a study of long-term antiretroviral therapy in people with HIV. Trimming left V 5 bases short and J 4 bases short, with 18 bases between. Germline V gene sequence: CDR1 MNHEY, CDR2 SMNVEV (reference sequence). The CDR3 is 16 amino acids. As regards this clone: What it binds is unknown.

Findings and caveats of the study: Post-ART samples showed increased diversity that remained below transplant donor control levels.

Version v3.0 of the immunoSEQ assay ran at survey level. The table came from immunoSEQ multiplex PCR; TCRdb's copy has only in-frame clones and leaves some out. The data hold some 26,000 clones, with approximately 78% observed a single time. Source: unsorted PBMCs, taken 2.9 years after starting antiretroviral therapy. The rearrangement uses TRBV27 and TRBJ1-5, with D maybe TRBD1 (5 bases). The sequence came from a man aged 50 to 59 with HIV. The CDR3 DNA reads as TGTGCCAGCAGTCTACGGGGGGGGATCCTTAATCAGCCCCAGCATTTT. Translation: CASSLRGGILNQPQHF.